Below, one TCR beta chain is given with its context. Its matching antigen is unknown. A read error may produce the germline difference seen at one junction end. The sample is drawn from a study of Graves' ophthalmopathy and Graves' hyperthyroidism. Study-wide findings and caveats: The authors also found most expanded thyroid clonotypes above 0.001 frequency in blood.

The CDR3 extends over 14 amino acids. Additional autoimmune diseases, uncontrolled infections, pregnancy or lactation disqualified patients. The diagnosis combined clinical symptoms, thyroxine, TRAb, thyroid ultrasound and orbital computed tomography scans. Transcripts of RNA were the source for amplifying TCR beta CDR3 regions. A first-round RT-PCR used HTBI primers, followed by a second-round multiplex PCR. TCRdb itself ran the multiplex PCR reads through MiXCR, one entry per CDR3 protein. The repertoire includes around 1.1 million distinct CDR3 sequences, 36% of them detected once, and approximately 10% sits in the top ten.

The specimen was peripheral blood or thyroid tissue (not recorded which). V is TRBV12-3 or TRBV12-4 and J is TRBJ1-3; D is unresolved. The receptor was derived from an adult man with Graves' hyperthyroidism. CDR3 sequence: CASSLRGPRDTVYF. The CDR3 coding sequence is TGTGCCAGCAGTTTACGGGGTCCCCGTGACACCGTATATTTT.